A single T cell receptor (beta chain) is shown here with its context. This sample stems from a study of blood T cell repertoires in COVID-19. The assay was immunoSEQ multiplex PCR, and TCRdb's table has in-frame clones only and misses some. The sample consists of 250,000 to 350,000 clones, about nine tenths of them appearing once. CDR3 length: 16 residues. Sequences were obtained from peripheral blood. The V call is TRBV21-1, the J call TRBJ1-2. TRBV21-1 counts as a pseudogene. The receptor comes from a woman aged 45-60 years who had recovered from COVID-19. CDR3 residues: CASSKVENQEFYGYTF. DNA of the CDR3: TGTGCCAGCAGCAAAGTGGAGAATCAAGAATTCTATGGCTACACCTTC.